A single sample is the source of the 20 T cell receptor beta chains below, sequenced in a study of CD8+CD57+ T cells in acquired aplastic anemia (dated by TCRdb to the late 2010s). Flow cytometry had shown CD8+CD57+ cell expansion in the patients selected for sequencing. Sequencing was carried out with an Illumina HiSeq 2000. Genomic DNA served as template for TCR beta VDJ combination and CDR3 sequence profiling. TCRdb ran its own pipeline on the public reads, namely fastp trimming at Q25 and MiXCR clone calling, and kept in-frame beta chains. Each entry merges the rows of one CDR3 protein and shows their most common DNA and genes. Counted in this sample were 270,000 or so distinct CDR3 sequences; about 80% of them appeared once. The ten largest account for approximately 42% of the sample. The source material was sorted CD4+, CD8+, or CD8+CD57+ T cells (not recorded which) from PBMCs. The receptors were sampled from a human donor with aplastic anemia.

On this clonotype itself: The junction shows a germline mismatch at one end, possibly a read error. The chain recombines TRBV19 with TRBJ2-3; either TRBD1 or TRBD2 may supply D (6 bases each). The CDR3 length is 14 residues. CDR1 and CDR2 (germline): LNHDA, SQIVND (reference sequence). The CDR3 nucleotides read TGTGCCAGCAGCTTAGGGGGAGGTCCCTATACGCATTATTTT. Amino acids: CASSLGGGPYTHYF.

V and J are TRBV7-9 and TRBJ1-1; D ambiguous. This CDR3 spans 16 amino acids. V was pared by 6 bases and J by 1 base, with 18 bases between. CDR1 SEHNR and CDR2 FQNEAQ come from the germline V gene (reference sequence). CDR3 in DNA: TGTGCCAGCAGACGGACTCCCGCCGTCTGGAACACTGAAGCTTTCTTT. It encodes CASRRTPAVWNTEAFF.

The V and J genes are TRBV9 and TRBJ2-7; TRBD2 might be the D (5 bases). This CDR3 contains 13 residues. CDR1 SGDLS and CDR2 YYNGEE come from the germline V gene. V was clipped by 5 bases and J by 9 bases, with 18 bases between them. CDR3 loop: CASREAGTYTQYF. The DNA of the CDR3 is TGTGCCAGCAGGGAGGCAGGCACATATACGCAGTACTTC.

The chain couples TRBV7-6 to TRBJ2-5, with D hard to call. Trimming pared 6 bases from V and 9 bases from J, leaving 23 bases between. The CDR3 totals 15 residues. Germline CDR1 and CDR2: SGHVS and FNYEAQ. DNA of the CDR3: TGTGCCAGCAGTTCGAGTTCCTATTGTTCACCCCCCCAGTACTTC. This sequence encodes CASSSSSYCSPPQYF.

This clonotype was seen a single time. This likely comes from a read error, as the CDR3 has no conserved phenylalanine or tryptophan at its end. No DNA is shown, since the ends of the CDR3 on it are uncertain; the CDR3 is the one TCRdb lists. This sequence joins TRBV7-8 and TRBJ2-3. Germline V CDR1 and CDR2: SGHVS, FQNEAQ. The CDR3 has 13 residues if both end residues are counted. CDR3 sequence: CASSFGPEGTELS.

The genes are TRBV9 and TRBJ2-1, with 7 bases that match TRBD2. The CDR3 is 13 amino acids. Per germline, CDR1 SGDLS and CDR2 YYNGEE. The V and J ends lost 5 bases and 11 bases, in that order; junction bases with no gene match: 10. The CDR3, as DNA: TGTGCCAGCAGGGGAGGGTGGGGGGTTCAGCAGTTCTTC. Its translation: CASRGGWGVQQFF.

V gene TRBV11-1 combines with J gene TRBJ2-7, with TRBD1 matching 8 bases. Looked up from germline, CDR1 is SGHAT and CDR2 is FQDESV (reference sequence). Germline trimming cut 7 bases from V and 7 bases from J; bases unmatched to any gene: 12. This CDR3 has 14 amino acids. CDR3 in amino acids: CASTRQGPLGEQYF. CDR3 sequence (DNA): TGTGCCAGCACACGACAGGGGCCACTGGGTGAGCAGTACTTC.

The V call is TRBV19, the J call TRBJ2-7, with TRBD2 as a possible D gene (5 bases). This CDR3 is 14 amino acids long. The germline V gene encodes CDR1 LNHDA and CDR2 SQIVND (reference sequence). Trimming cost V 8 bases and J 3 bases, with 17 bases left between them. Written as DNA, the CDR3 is TGTGCCAGTGCCGTCGGGATCGACCTCTACGAGCAGTACTTC. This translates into CASAVGIDLYEQYF.

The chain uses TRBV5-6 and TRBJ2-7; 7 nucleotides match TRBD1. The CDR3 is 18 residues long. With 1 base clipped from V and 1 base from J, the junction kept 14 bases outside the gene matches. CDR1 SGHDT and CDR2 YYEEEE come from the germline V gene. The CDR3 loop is CASSLRQDGTALSYEQYV. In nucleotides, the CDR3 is TGTGCCAGCAGCTTGCGTCAAGACGGGACAGCCCTTTCCTACGAGCAGTACGTC.

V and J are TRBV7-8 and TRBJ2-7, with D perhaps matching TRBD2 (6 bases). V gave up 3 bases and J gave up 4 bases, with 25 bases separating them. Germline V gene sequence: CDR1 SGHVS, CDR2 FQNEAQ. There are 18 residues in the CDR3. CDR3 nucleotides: TGTGCCAGCAGCTTTGATCCAGGCGGGGCTGCGCAGTATTACGAGCAGTACGTC. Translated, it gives CASSFDPGGAAQYYEQYV.

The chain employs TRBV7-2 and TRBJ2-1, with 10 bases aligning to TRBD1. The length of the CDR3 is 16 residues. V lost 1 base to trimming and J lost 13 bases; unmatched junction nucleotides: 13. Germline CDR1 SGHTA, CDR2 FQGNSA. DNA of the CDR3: TGTGCCAGCAGCTTAGATCTGACAGGGGGCACTGAAGATCAGTTCTTC. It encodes CASSLDLTGGTEDQFF. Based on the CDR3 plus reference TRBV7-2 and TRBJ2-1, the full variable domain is GAGVSQSPSNKVTEKGKDVELRCDPISGHTALYWYRQSLGQGLEFLIYFQGNSAPDKSGLPSDRFSAERTGGSVSTLTIQRTQQEDSAVYLCASSLDLTGGTEDQFFGPGTRLTVL.

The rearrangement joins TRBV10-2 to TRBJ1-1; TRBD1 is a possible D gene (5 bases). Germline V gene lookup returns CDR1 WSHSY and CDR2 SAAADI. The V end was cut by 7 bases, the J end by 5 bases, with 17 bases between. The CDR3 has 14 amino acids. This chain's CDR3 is CASTDRGVDTEAFF. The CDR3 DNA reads TGCGCCAGCACTGACAGAGGTGTGGATACTGAAGCTTTCTTT.

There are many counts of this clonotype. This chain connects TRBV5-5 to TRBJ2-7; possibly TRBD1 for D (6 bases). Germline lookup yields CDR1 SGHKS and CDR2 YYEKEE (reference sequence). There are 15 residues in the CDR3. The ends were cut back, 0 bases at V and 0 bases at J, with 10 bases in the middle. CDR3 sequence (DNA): TGTGCCAGCAGCTTGGGGCAGGGGACCTCCTACGAGCAGTACTTC. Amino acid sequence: CASSLGQGTSYEQYF.

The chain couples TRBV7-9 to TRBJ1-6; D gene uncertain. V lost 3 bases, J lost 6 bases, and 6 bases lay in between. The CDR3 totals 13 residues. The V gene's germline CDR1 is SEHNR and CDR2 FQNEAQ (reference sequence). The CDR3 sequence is CASSFLSNSPLHF. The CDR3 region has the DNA TGTGCCAGCAGCTTTTTATCTAATTCACCCCTCCACTTT.

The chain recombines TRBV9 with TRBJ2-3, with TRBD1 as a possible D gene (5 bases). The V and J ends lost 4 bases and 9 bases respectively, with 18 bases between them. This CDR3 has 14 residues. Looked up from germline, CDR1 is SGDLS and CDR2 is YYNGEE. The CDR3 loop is CASSLDGAPETQYF. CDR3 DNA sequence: TGTGCCAGCAGCTTAGATGGGGCCCCCGAGACGCAGTATTTT.

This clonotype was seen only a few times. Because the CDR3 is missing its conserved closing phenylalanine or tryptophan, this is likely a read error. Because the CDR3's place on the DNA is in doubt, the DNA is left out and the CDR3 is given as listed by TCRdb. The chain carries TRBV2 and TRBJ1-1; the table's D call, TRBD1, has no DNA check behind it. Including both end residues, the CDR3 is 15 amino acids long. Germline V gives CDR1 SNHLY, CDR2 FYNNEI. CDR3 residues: CASSEAYSNHPQHFG.

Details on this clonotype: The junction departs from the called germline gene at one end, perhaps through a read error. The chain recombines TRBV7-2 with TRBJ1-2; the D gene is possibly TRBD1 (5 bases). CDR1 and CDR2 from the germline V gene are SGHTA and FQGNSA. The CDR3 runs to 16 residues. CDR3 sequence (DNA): TGTGCCAGCAGCTTGGCGAGGGACGGGCGCGTATATGACTACACCTTC. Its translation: CASSLARDGRVYDYTF.

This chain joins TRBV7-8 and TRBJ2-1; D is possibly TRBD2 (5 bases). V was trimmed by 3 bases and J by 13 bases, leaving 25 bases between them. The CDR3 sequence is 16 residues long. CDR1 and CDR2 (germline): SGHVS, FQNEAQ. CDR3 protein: CASSFPGSPDTEYQFF. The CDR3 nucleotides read TGTGCCAGCAGCTTTCCGGGAAGTCCCGATACGGAGTATCAGTTCTTC.

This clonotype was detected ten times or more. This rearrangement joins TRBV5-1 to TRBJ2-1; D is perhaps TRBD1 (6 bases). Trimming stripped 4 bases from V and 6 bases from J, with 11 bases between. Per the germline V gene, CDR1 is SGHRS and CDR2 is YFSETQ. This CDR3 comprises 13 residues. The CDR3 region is CASSPGQPNEQFF. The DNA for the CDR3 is TGCGCCAGCAGCCCCGGACAGCCCAATGAGCAGTTCTTC.

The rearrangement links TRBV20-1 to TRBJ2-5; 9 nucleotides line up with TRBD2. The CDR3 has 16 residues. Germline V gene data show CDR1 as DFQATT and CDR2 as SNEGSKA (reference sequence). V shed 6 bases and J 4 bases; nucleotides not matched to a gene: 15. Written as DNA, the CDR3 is TGCAGTGCCCAACCTTCTAGCGGGACTTGGGGAGAGACCCAGTACTTC. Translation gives CSAQPSSGTWGETQYF.